This T cell receptor beta chain was sequenced during a study of cytomegalovirus exposure and HLA in healthy donors. Regarding this clone: Its antigen remains unidentified.

The data were produced by immunoSEQ multiplex PCR, yet TCRdb's version contains in-frame clones alone and is incomplete. The table records approximately 170,000 clones, approximately 81% of them present only once. Study results and caveats: Listed as cytomegalovirus-associated were about 160 TCR beta chains.

This CDR3 region has 15 residues. After removal of 6 bases from V and 0 bases from J, the junction contained 3 bases not matched to a gene. The germline CDR1 and CDR2 sequences are MNHNS and SASEGT. The validation cohort, a group of 120 subjects, included the donors and was separate from the roughly 670-subject first cohort. The source material was PBMCs. The clonotype comes from a man in his late teens or twenties in good health and CMV-seropositive. J is TRBJ2-3 and V is TRBV6-1; 10 bases fit TRBD2. The CDR3 nucleotides read TGTGCCAGCAGGGTTAGCGGGGGGAGCACAGATACGCAGTATTTT. Translation: CASRVSGGSTDTQYF.